This T cell receptor (beta chain) is from a study of shared clonotypes between healthy human individuals. Whole-study context: Sampling drew on donors who were a couple of women and a few men aged 18 to 49. Study results and limitations: Naive subsets generally had larger estimated richness than memory subsets.

In the sorted-subset replicate PCRs, around 0.2 ug DNA, 29,000 or so T cell genomes, was used. Some clones are missing from TCRdb's copy, which holds only in-frame ones; the method was immunoSEQ multiplex PCR. This table holds about 2.3 million clones, about 90% found once. Note on this clone: Its antigen is undetermined.

This CDR3 is 11 amino acids long. Germline assignment: CDR1 MDHEN and CDR2 SYDVKM. V dropped 10 bases and J dropped 11 bases, with 15 bases sitting between them. It was into CD45RA+ naive and CD45RA-negative memory subsets that the CD4+ cells were split. Sequenced material: naive CD4+ T cells from PBMCs. Regarding subset: CD45RA+ positively selected. This chain joins TRBV28 and TRBJ2-4; D may match TRBD1 or TRBD2 (5 bases each). The receptor's source is a man younger than 35 in good health. Some clones in this sample may be carry-over from other donors' samples. In DNA, the CDR3 is TGTGCCACCTCCCCGGGACCCCTTCAGTACTTC. Translating it yields CATSPGPLQYF.